This TCR beta chain stems from a study of blood T cell dynamics during melanoma immunotherapy. Study as a whole: Metastatic melanoma patients received first-line pembrolizumab or nivolumab plus ipilimumab. Study-wide results and limits: Clones driving repertoire changes may be melanoma-specific or general immune activation.

The length of the CDR3 is 14 residues. Trimming pared 7 bases from V and 3 bases from J, leaving 16 bases between. In germline, CDR1 is SQVTM, CDR2 ANQGSEA. Measured with immunoSEQ multiplex PCR; TCRdb has only the in-frame clones, and not every one. Of some 9,800 clones listed, roughly nine tenths were seen once; the top ten hold about 4%. This sample's time point: week 3, after first cycle of checkpoint inhibitor. Sampling occurred pretreatment (T0) and at week 3 (W3), after cycle one of checkpoint blockade. Apart from a couple of fast progressors, RECIST 1.1 response was judged 12 weeks post-infusion. Worth noting for this clone: What it binds is not known.

Sequenced material: blood, taken from a patient treated with checkpoint blockade. This clonotype was obtained from a human donor with melanoma. The chain has TRBV29-1 and TRBJ2-4, with D perhaps TRBD1 or TRBD2 (7 bases each). CDR3 coding DNA: TGCAGCGCGGTCACAGGGGAGGGCAAAAACATTCAGTACTTC. This codes for CSAVTGEGKNIQYF.